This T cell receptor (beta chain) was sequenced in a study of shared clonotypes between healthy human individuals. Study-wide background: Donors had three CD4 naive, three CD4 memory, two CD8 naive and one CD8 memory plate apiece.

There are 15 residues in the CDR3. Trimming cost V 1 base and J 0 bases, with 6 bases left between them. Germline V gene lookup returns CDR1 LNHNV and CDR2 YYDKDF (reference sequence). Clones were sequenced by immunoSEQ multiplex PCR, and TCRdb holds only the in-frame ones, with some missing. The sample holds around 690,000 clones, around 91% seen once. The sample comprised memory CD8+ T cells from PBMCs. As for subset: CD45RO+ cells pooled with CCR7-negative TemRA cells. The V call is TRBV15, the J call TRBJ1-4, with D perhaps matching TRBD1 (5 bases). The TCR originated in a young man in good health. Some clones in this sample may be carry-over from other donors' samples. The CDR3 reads CATSRGGTTNEKLFF. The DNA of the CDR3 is TGTGCCACCAGCAGAGGGGGGACAACTAATGAAAAACTGTTTTTT.